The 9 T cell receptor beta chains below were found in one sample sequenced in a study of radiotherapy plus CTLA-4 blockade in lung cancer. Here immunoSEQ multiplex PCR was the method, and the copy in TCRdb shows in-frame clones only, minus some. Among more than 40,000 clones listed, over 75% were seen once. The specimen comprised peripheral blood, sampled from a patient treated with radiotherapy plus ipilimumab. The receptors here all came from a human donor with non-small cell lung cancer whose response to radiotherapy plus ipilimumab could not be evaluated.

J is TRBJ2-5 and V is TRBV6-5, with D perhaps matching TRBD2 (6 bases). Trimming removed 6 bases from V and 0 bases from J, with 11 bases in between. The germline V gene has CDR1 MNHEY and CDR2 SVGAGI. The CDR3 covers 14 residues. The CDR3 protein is CASRRGINQETQYF. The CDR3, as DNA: TGTGCCAGCAGACGGGGGATCAACCAAGAGACCCAGTACTTC.

CDR3 protein: CASSLTGENIQYF. The CDR3 DNA follows: TGTGCCAGCAGCCTCACAGGGGAAAACATTCAGTACTTC. The chain joins TRBV7-2 to TRBJ2-4; 7 bases agree with TRBD1. This CDR3 has 13 amino acids. V trimming: 5 bases; J trimming: 5 bases; junction bases outside the gene matches: 3. CDR1 and CDR2 from the germline V gene are SGHTA and FQGNSA.

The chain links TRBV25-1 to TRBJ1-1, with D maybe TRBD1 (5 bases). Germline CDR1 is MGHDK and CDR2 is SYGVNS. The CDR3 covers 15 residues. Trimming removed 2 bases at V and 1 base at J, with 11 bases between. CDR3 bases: TGTGCCAGCAGTGAACCCCGGGGGGGGAACACTGAAGCTTTCTTT. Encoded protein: CASSEPRGGNTEAFF.

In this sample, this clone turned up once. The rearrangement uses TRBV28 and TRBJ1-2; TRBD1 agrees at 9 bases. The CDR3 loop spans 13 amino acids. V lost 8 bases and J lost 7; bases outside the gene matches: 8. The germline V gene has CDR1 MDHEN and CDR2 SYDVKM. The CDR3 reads CASGTGRMGGYTF. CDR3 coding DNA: TGTGCCAGCGGGACAGGGAGGATGGGTGGCTACACCTTC.

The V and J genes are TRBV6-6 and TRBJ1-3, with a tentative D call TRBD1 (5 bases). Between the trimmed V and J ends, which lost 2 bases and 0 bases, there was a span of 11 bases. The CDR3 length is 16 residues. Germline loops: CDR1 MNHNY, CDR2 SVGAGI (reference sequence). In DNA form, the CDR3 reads TGTGCCAGCAGTTACATCGGGGGAAGCTCTGGAAACACCATATATTTT. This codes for CASSYIGGSSGNTIYF.

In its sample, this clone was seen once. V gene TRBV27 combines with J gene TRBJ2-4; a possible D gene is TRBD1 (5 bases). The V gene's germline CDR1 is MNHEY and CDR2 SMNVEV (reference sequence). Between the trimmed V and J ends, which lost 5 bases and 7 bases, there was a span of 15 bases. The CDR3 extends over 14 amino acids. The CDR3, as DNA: TGTGCCAGCAGTCCCCAGGGCGAGGAGAACATTCAGTACTTC. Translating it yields CASSPQGEENIQYF.

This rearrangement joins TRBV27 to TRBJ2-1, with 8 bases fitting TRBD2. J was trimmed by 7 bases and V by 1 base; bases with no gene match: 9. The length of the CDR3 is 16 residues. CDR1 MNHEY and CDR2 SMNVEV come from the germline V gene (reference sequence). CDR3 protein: CASSLFTSGSLNEQFF. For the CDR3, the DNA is TGTGCCAGCAGTTTATTTACCAGCGGGAGCTTAAATGAGCAGTTCTTC.

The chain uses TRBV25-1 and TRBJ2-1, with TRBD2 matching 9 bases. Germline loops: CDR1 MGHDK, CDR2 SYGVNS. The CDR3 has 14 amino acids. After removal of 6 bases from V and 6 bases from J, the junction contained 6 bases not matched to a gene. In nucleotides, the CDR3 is TGTGCCAGCAGCCTAGCGGGAAGGGGCAATGAGCAGTTCTTC. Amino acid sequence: CASSLAGRGNEQFF.

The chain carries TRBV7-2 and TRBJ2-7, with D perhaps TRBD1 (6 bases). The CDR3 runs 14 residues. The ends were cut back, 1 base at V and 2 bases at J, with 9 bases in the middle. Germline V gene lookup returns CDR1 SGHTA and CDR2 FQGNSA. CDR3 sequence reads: CASSLGTATYEQYF. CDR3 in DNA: TGTGCCAGCAGCTTAGGGACAGCCACCTACGAGCAGTACTTC.